This T cell receptor (beta chain) was obtained from a study of prognosis after radiotherapy for stage I lung cancer. At the level of the study: In total, approximately 13 men and 6 women took part as patients, aged roughly 53 to 85 with a median of 74.5 years.

This clonotype appeared many times. Its antigen is still unknown. Study-level results: Counts of unique TCR clones fell following stereotactic body radiation therapy, median roughly 9,900 versus 7,200. Patients who developed distant metastases had lower Shannon entropy after stereotactic body radiation therapy.

Two-round multiplex PCR, the amplification method, yielded TCR beta CDR3 from genomic DNA. The first round of PCR was done with primers that matched each TRBV and TRBJ gene. TCRdb fed the multiplex PCR reads into MiXCR, producing one record per CDR3 protein. Of around 20,000 distinct CDR3 sequences in the sample, 55% were seen once. The V gene lost 4 bases and the J gene lost 7 bases, with 20 bases spanning the gap. The CDR3 loop spans 16 amino acids. CDR1 is SEHNR and CDR2 is FQNEAQ in the germline V gene (reference sequence). This sequence was found in a donor over 45 with non-small cell lung cancer. The chain employs TRBV7-9 and TRBJ2-1, with a tentative D call TRBD1 (6 bases). The input for sequencing was PBMCs, taken before or after stereotactic body radiation therapy (not recorded which). CDR3 sequence: CASSSRGGLIGNEQFF. CDR3 DNA: TGTGCCAGCAGCTCACGTGGGGGCCTTATTGGGAATGAGCAGTTCTTC.